This note documents a single T cell receptor beta chain sequence. Its cognate antigen has yet to be identified. Library method: the immunoSEQ multiplex PCR assay. A mixture of 60 forward primers for TCR Vbeta segments and 13 reverse primers for TCR Jbeta segments was used in the multiplex PCR. The CDR3 region of rearranged TCR beta genes was amplified from genomic DNA by a multiplex PCR assay. Amplified TCR beta libraries were sequenced as 87-base-pair reads on the Illumina HiSeq System. The paper's data handling went like this. In a later analysis, roughly 80 million unique TCR beta chains were counted across the roughly 670 repertoires, and roughly 10 million of these chains were shared by at least two donors. A nearest-neighbor algorithm error-corrected the raw reads and collapsed the reads into unique sequences, merging closely related sequences to remove PCR and sequencing errors. Alignment of CDR3 sequences to IMGT reference sequences was used to assign V, D and J gene segments. For a sequence to be retained, a match of at least six nucleotides to both a V gene segment and a J gene segment was required. A rearrangement was called productive if the CDR3 had no stop codons and remained in frame with V and J, and every other rearrangement was called non-productive. Following IMGT convention, CDR3 was defined as the stretch from the second conserved V-encoded cysteine to the conserved J-encoded phenylalanine. Sequences without an unambiguous match to a single V gene segment were excluded from the earlier analysis of several hundred of the donors. An earlier analysis of 587 of the donors called V segments functional above 56.7% productive rearrangements and segregating when the between-donor standard deviation exceeded 5%. A statistical classification framework was developed to diagnose cytomegalovirus status using the catalog of TCR beta chain sequences. In a later analysis, V and J genes were assigned by comparing TCR nucleotide sequences against IMGT/GENE-DB human TR gene sequences. The TCRdist pipeline was used in a later analysis to assign CDR3 sequences and most-parsimonious VDJ recombination scenarios. A later analysis defined each TCR beta chain by its CDR3 amino acid sequence plus V-gene family, and excluded reads lacking a unique V-gene family. In a later analysis, approximately 590 highly shared, low-generation-probability nucleotide sequences were removed to address suspected cross-contamination and a sequencing artifact. In a later analysis, a clonal expansion index for each public chain was calculated from normalized within-repertoire ranks of inferred template counts. In a later analysis, generation probabilities were computed with a VDJ recombination model fitted to out-of-frame rearrangements, and the resulting probabilities were checked against IGoR. In a later analysis, TCR-TCR, TCR-HLA and TCR-CMV co-occurrence was scored with hypergeometric tests, and a repertoire-size bias correction was applied to TCR pairs. False discovery rates were estimated in a later analysis by permuting HLA or CMV assignments 20 times. A later analysis grouped co-occurring TCRs with DBSCAN, adding TCRdist sequence similarity when clustering within HLA-allele-positive subsets. Co-occurrence clustering excluded repertoires with fewer than 30,000 or more than 120,000 public chains, plus five with anomalous nucleotide sharing. Sourced from immuneACCESS, this table was stored by TCRdb with only in-frame sequences that have V and J called. A share of the clones is absent; for the studies checked, an unresolved V gene accounts for under half, and the remainder has no known explanation. That table supplies the V and J calls and clone size; D and trimming were determined from the DNA. This sample's table lists roughly 120,000 clones. The ten largest clones take up about 0.93% of the sample.

The cohort consisted of more than 650 healthy bone marrow donors. At the time of sampling, all cohort members were nominally healthy, though unrecorded immune exposures were likely present. The donor was CMV seronegative and was included in the group of a few hundred seronegative cohort members. Every donor gave a peripheral blood sample, and the peripheral blood mononuclear cells from that sample were used for TCR beta sequencing. The Qiagen DNeasy Blood Extraction Kit was used to extract genomic DNA from the blood cell samples. This sample was included in a study of cytomegalovirus exposure and HLA in healthy donors (TCRdb year 2017). As for the study more broadly: According to an earlier analysis of around 600 of the donors, about 170 million T cells yielded 90 million to 140 million unique TCR beta sequences and around 300 Gb of sequence data. An early release that covered approximately 600 HLA-typed donors contained 300 to 350 gigabases of sequencing data and about 84 million unique TCR sequences. Among the roughly 400 genotyped donors, more than 70% belonged to the genetic ancestry cluster associated with self-reported Caucasian donors. The study was designed to test whether signatures of past pathogen exposure could be identified by cataloging public T cell receptors. The study profiled the T cell repertoires of approximately 700 subjects by immunosequencing and related them to cytomegalovirus serostatus. Along with the 666-subject first cohort, a separate validation cohort of over a hundred different subjects was used. To predict cytomegalovirus infection status, the study brought together high-throughput TCR immunosequencing, statistical association of individual TCRs with disease status, and machine learning. To study patterns of TCR occurrence, a later analysis re-analyzed previously published TCR beta repertoires from around 670 donors and added high-resolution HLA genotyping. The later analysis used no new phenotypic data to find candidate immune exposures, relying instead on TCR beta sequences and their occurrence across donors. An earlier analysis of approximately 580 of the donors used high-throughput TCR beta sequencing to judge whether each TCR beta V gene segment behaved as functional or pseudogenic. Donor age, sex, ethnicity and CMV serostatus were compiled alongside the repertoire data. A later genetic analysis used genome-wide SNP genotypes for about 55% of the 666 donors, treating that subset as a discovery cohort. Every discovery cohort repertoire had been produced on one sequencing platform. Class I and class II HLA loci were covered by the typing at four-digit resolution. The number of donors typed differed by locus, with 629-630 for A, B, C, DRB1 and DQB1, roughly 550 for DQA1, 600 to 610 for DPA1, and some 470 for DPB1. A handful of DR-DQ haplotypes were treated as single units for association and clustering because of strong linkage in the cohort. Across some 400 genotyped donors of the cohort, an average of about 200,000 unique TCR beta nucleotide sequences per donor were sequenced, and roughly a sixth of those sequences were non-productive. What the work shows at the level of the full study, not this receptor alone: Most CMV-associated TCR beta chains appeared to be HLA-restricted in a later analysis, and the HLA associations seemed to be driven largely by CMV exposure. In a later analysis, the rate of TCR association differed among HLA loci, with DRB1 alleles having the most associated TCRs and HLA-C alleles having the fewest. A cluster of highly shared sequence variants was judged likely to represent a technical artifact of the sequencing pipeline. A total of about 150 TCR beta chains were listed by the study as associated with cytomegalovirus. In a later analysis, several top co-occurrence clusters were reported to appear linked to parvovirus B19, influenza, CMV and Epstein-Barr virus. Compared with equally common non-associated chains, HLA-associated TCR beta chains in a later analysis were more clonally expanded and had lower generation probabilities. Because HLA typing was missing for some donors at each locus, association tests included only the typed subset. When HLA alleles, especially DR and DQ, strongly co-occurred, attributing TCR associations to individual alleles was difficult. Most TCR sequences were observed very rarely across donors, whereas some public TCRs were present in many individuals. The 87-base-pair reads could not distinguish some IMGT-functional V segments, including TRBV6-2 and TRBV6-3, so those segments were excluded. The only immune exposure information available for the cohort was CMV serostatus. Cytomegalovirus status was reported to be diagnosed by the classifier with high specificity and sensitivity in both the original and validation cohorts. This cohort had only TCR beta chains sequenced, and the lack of alpha or paired-chain data limited which features could be detected. A few of the identified cytomegalovirus-associated TCR beta chains were confirmed in vitro to be specific for cytomegalovirus antigens. Presence/absence analyses assumed roughly uniform sequencing depth across donors, an assumption that may not hold. Specific HLA alleles were associated with some 15,000 TCR beta sequences at a false discovery rate of 0.05 in a later analysis. Broadly in line with IMGT annotations, most TCR beta V segments showed up in productive rearrangements about 90% or about 30% of the time in an earlier analysis of a few hundred of the donors. V-gene and J-gene trimming of TCR beta chains was associated with a missense DCLRE1C variant in a later genetic analysis, and the association was replicated in an independent cohort. Compared with the approximately 670-donor mean, donors in an Asian-associated ancestry cluster had fewer N-insertions in productive TCRs, according to a later genetic analysis. About 17 rarely observed V segments, including chromosome 9 orphons, were excluded from the earlier analysis of about 500 of the donors because counts were too low. A further reported finding was that TCR beta sequences accurately predicted the HLA-A and HLA-B alleles for most subjects in the first cohort. It was suggested by the authors that the approach could potentially be generalized to other disease states and immunological phenotypes. Correlated functional status among segregating V segments might reflect linkage disequilibrium, but an unknown experimental factor could not be ruled out.

Reading from cysteine to phenylalanine, the CDR3 counts 14 amino acids. Solely the CDR3 DNA is kept, with 42 bases framed from the first base. V is pared back by 0 bases and J by 1 base, with 7 bases lying between the germline termini. CDR1 is given as SGHRS and CDR2 as YFSETQ, both from the germline V gene. Recombination joined TRBV5-1 with TRBJ2-5, with the D segment identity uncertain. This TCR was recovered from a young man in good health and CMV-seronegative. Sequenced: PBMCs. The sequenced DNA: TGCGCCAGCAGCTTGGGCGGCTTCCAAGAGACCCAGTACTTC. Its protein is CASSLGGFQETQYF.